The 10 T cell receptor beta chains given below trace back to one sample, sequenced in a study of cytotoxic CD8 clonotypes in ibrutinib-treated CLL. Clones were sequenced by immunoSEQ multiplex PCR, and TCRdb holds only the in-frame ones, with some missing. Of some 150,000 clones listed, around 82% were seen once; the top ten hold 7.5% to 8%. The sample in question was PBMCs, obtained after 36 months of ibrutinib treatment. Receptors were obtained from a human donor with chronic lymphocytic leukemia.

The rearrangement joins TRBV4-2 to TRBJ2-3; TRBD2 matches at 8 bases. CDR3 length equals 16 residues. Germline V gene sequence: CDR1 LGHNA, CDR2 YNFKEQ. V was clipped by 1 base and J by 2 bases; unmatched bases: 5. This CDR3 is CASSQGSGGITDTQYF. In nucleotides, the CDR3 is TGTGCCAGCAGCCAAGGGTCGGGGGGGATCACAGATACGCAGTATTTT.

The rearrangement links TRBV5-1 to TRBJ1-2, with a possible D match to TRBD1 (6 bases). This CDR3 has 14 amino acids. V dropped 4 bases and J dropped 4 bases, with 14 bases sitting between them. Germline-derived CDR1 and CDR2 are SGHRS and YFSETQ. The CDR3 coding sequence is TGCGCCAGCAGCGCACAGGGAAGCTTCTATGGCTACACCTTC. As protein: CASSAQGSFYGYTF.

J is TRBJ2-3 and V is TRBV5-1; D might be TRBD2 (5 bases). The V gene's germline CDR1 is SGHRS and CDR2 YFSETQ. V was pared by 4 bases and J by 4 bases, with 13 bases between. The CDR3 has 14 amino acids. CDR3 sequence: CASSRRGTADTQYF. CDR3 nucleotide sequence: TGCGCCAGCAGCAGACGGGGTACAGCAGATACGCAGTATTTT. Full variable domain (remainder filled in from reference TRBV5-1 and TRBJ2-3): KAGVTQTPRYLIKTRGQQVTLSCSPISGHRSVSWYQQTPGQGLQFLFEYFSETQRNKGNFPGRFSGRQFSNSRSEMNVSTLELGDSALYLCASSRRGTADTQYFGPGTRLTVL.

The J gene is TRBJ1-1, the V gene TRBV27; TRBD1 is a possible D gene (5 bases). CDR1 and CDR2 from the germline V gene are MNHEY and SMNVEV (reference sequence). The CDR3 has 19 residues. Between the trimmed V and J ends, which lost 5 bases and 1 base, there was a span of 26 bases. The CDR3 region has the DNA TGTGCCAGCAGTCCCCACCCCACTGGAGGGGAGGGGTGGAACACTGAAGCTTTCTTT. Translated: CASSPHPTGGEGWNTEAFF.

V and J are TRBV10-3 and TRBJ2-2; 9 bases line up with TRBD1. V was clipped by 6 bases and J by 7 bases; unmatched bases: 12. This CDR3 has 16 amino acids. Germline loops: CDR1 ENHRY, CDR2 SYGVKD. The CDR3 loop reads CAIRRGTGLSSGELFF. CDR3 nucleotides: TGTGCCATCAGGAGGGGGACAGGGCTAAGTAGCGGGGAGCTGTTTTTT.

This clone is a singleton in its sample. This rearrangement joins TRBV9 to TRBJ2-1; D remains ambiguous. The V gene lost 4 bases and the J gene lost 1 base, with 15 bases spanning the gap. This CDR3 is 16 amino acids long. Germline CDR1 and CDR2: SGDLS and YYNGEE. DNA for the CDR3: TGTGCCAGCAGCCTCCTTCTGGCTGCGTCCTACAATGAGCAGTTCTTC. It yields the protein CASSLLLAASYNEQFF.

The rearrangement joins TRBV28 to TRBJ2-3; D is possibly TRBD2 (5 bases). Per germline, CDR1 MDHEN and CDR2 SYDVKM. Trimming removed 7 bases from V and 1 base from J, with 12 bases in between. This CDR3 is 14 amino acids long. CDR3 DNA sequence: TGTGCCAGCACAGTCTTCGGGGGCACAGATACGCAGTATTTT. Translation gives CASTVFGGTDTQYF.

This clone has only one observation. CDR3 region: CASSPHLGYEQYF. CDR3 coding DNA: TGCGCCAGCAGCCCACACTTGGGTTACGAGCAGTACTTC. The gene calls are TRBV4-1 and TRBJ2-7, with D unresolved. V was pared by 4 bases and J by 4 bases, with 11 bases between. Germline V gene data show CDR1 as MGHRA and CDR2 as YSYEKL. The CDR3 covers 13 residues.

This clone was counted a single time. J is TRBJ2-7 and V is TRBV5-1; 9 bases are a match to TRBD1. Per the germline V gene, CDR1 is SGHRS and CDR2 is YFSETQ. There are 16 residues in the CDR3. Trimming at V came to 0 bases and at J to 5 bases, leaving 9 bases not matched to a gene. The CDR3, as DNA: TGCGCCAGCAGCTTGGCCGGGGGACAGGGTTTCCACGAGCAGTACTTC. It is translated as CASSLAGGQGFHEQYF. The entire variable domain, with the rest obtained from reference TRBV5-1 and TRBJ2-7, is as follows: KAGVTQTPRYLIKTRGQQVTLSCSPISGHRSVSWYQQTPGQGLQFLFEYFSETQRNKGNFPGRFSGRQFSNSRSEMNVSTLELGDSALYLCASSLAGGQGFHEQYFGPGTRLTVT.

The chain has TRBV9 and TRBJ1-2; no clear D. Trimming shortened V by 0 bases and J by 3 bases, and 12 bases separated the two germline ends. Germline V gene sequence: CDR1 SGDLS, CDR2 YYNGEE. This CDR3 spans 15 amino acids. CDR3 sequence: CASSVARWADYGYTF. The DNA for the CDR3 is TGTGCCAGCAGCGTAGCTCGTTGGGCGGACTATGGCTACACCTTC.